This TCR beta chain was documented in a study of a mutant IDH1 vaccine in newly diagnosed glioma. For the study at large: In some groups vaccination began 4-6 weeks post-radiotherapy; others received it with temozolomide.

Time point defined: week 5, during vaccination. Vaccination comprised doses that each held 300 ug of mutant IDH1 20-mer peptide, plus topical imiquimod. Assay: immunoSEQ multiplex PCR; the TCRdb copy retains only in-frame clones and omits some. The top ten clones hold approximately 0.58% of a sample with about 75,000 clones, roughly 91% of them seen once. This CDR3 contains 14 residues. Losses at the gene ends were 4 bases for V and 7 bases for J; bases not matched to a gene: 5. Germline assignment: CDR1 SGHRS and CDR2 YFSETQ. A single count supports this clone. Its specificity is unknown. The sample consisted of PBMCs, taken from a glioma patient whose treatment included an IDH1 peptide vaccine. The origin of this receptor is a woman aged 45-60 years with glioma. The chain links TRBV5-1 to TRBJ1-6, with 7 bases aligning to TRBD1. CDR3 protein: CASSNPGQNSPLHF. The CDR3 DNA is TGCGCCAGCAGCAACCCGGGACAGAATTCACCCCTCCACTTT.